The entry below describes one T cell receptor (beta chain). These data belong to a study of blood T cells in healthy people across ages. Using a J-beta primer mix together with a sample-barcoded 5' primer, a second PCR was run for roughly 6 to 12 cycles. TCRdb redid the calling of the 5' RACE reads with MiXCR, one entry per CDR3 protein. The sample shows around 790,000 distinct CDR3 sequences, around 43% of them seen only once. The CDR3 length is 14 residues. Germline loops: CDR1 DFQATT, CDR2 SNEGSKA (reference sequence). V was shortened by 6 bases and J by 1 base, with 15 bases between the two germline ends. Each of the donors had roughly 9.3 milliliters of peripheral blood drawn into EDTA-treated Vacutainer tubes.

This chain uses TRBV20-1 with TRBJ2-5; no clear D gene. Sample: blood. This receptor was obtained from a man in his 60s in good health. The CDR3 sequence is CSAAPTIFQETQYF. In nucleotides, the CDR3 is TGCAGTGCAGCACCAACTATATTCCAAGAGACCCAGTACTTC.